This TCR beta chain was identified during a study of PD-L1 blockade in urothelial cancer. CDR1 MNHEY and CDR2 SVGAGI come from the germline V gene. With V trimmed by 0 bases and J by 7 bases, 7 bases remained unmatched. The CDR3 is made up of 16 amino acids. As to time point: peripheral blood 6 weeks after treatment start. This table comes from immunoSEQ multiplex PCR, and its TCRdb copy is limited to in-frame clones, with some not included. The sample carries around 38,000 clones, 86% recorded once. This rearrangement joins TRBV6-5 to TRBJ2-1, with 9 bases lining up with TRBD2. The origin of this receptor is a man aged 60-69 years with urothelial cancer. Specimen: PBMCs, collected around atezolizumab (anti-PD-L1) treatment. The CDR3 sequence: CASSYSLAGWENEQFF. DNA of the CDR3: TGTGCCAGCAGTTACTCCCTAGCGGGGTGGGAGAATGAGCAGTTCTTC.